Included here is one TCR beta chain sequence, with context. What it binds is unknown. Clones were sequenced by immunoSEQ multiplex PCR, and TCRdb holds only the in-frame ones, with some missing. The sample records 150,000 to 180,000 clones, about 86% being singletons. The data are from a study of T cell responses to AZD1222 COVID-19 vaccine. Study-level points and caveats: The study sampled repertoires only after the peak T cell response. Across spike, vaccine-associated CD4 TCRs were found, dominant at 160-218 and 743-854.

This CDR3 comprises 15 residues. Germline trimming cut 3 bases from V and 2 bases from J; bases unmatched to any gene: 3. Per the germline V gene, CDR1 is SGHNT and CDR2 is YYREEE (reference sequence). This chain links TRBV5-4 with TRBJ2-5; 11 nucleotides align to TRBD2. The sequence derives from an adult in good health. Specimen: peripheral blood, collected on day 0 of MenACWY control vaccination. CDR3 nucleotide sequence: TGTGCCAGCAGCTCGGCTAGCGGGGGGCAAGAGACCCAGTACTTC. Its translation: CASSSASGGQETQYF.